The clone carrying this T cell receptor (beta chain) showed up many times. V was pared by 4 bases and J by 0 bases, with 9 bases between. Germline loops: CDR1 LNHDA, CDR2 SQIVND (reference sequence). CDR3 length: 14 amino acids. The data were obtained in a study of blood T cell repertoires in COVID-19. In the authors' workflow: The assay estimated nucleated cells by amplifying reference gene primers. The assay was immunoSEQ multiplex PCR, and TCRdb's table has in-frame clones only and misses some. V and J calls plus clone size are reproduced from that table; the DNA served to infer D and trimming. The sample contains about 140,000 clones, under 90% of which appear only once.

The V gene is TRBV19, the J gene TRBJ1-1, with TRBD1 as a possible D gene (6 bases). The clonotype was recovered from a woman aged 18-30 years who had been exposed to COVID-19. The sample was PBMCs or T cells enriched from blood (not recorded which). CDR3 region: CASSRGHLNTEAFF. In nucleotides, the CDR3 is TGTGCCAGTAGTAGGGGACACCTGAACACTGAAGCTTTCTTT.